This TCR beta chain stems from a study of cytomegalovirus exposure and HLA in healthy donors. Study-wide background: Earlier, 150 million to 200 million T cells were analyzed, and fewer than 120 million unique TCR beta sequences were found among them.

Deletions cut 9 bases from V and 1 base from J, with 10 bases between. Germline-derived CDR1 and CDR2 are WSHSY and SAAADI. The CDR3 spans 13 residues. Researchers ran the PCR with 60 Vbeta and 13 Jbeta primers. Data came from immunoSEQ multiplex PCR; TCRdb stores just in-frame clones and leaves some out. The sample has around 110,000 clones, 75% seen once; the top ten hold around 2.5%. As regards this clone: Its cognate antigen is unknown.

General study results and limits: Overall, approximately 150 TCR beta chains were annotated as cytomegalovirus-associated. Follow-up analysis found HLA locus-dependent TCR association rates, highest for DRB1 and lowest for HLA-C.

The TCR originated in a middle-aged man in good health and CMV-seronegative. This sequence joins TRBV10-2 and TRBJ1-5; a possible D gene is TRBD1 (5 bases). Sequencing used PBMCs. CDR3 bases: TGCGCCAGTACAGGTAACAGCAATCAGCCCCAGCATTTT. Residues: CASTGNSNQPQHF.